This T cell receptor beta chain was captured in a study of CD8 T cells in Susac syndrome. Germline V lookup: CDR1 SGHRS, CDR2 YFSETQ. V was clipped by 4 bases and J by 3 bases, with 13 bases between them. The CDR3 consists of 14 residues. Reverse transcription of roughly 0.5 to 1 ug RNA was carried out with random hexamers. TCRdb reanalysed the immunoSEQ multiplex PCR reads using MiXCR and keeps one entry per CDR3 protein. The repertoire holds over 350,000 distinct CDR3 sequences, with roughly 85% as singletons. High-throughput TCR beta sequencing covered peripheral CD8+ and CD4+ T cells. The origin of this receptor is a human donor with multiple sclerosis. The V call is TRBV5-1, the J call TRBJ1-1; D is unclear. Sequenced: CD8+ T cells from PBMCs. The chain's CDR3 is CASSPHSADTEAFF. The CDR3 coding sequence is TGCGCCAGCAGCCCACATTCGGCGGACACTGAAGCTTTCTTT.